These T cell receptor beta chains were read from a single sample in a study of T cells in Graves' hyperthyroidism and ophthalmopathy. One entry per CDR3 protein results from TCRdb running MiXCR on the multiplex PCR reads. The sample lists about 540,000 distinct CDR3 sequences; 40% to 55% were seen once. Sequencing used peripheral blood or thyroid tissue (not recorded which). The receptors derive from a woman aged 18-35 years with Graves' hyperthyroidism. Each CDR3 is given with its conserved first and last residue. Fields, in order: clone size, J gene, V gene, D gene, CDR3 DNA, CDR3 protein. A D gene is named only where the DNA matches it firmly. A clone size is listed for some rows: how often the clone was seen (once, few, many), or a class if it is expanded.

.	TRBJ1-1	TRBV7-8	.	TGTGCCAGCAGCCAGGAGGTTGCGGACACTGAAGCTTTCTTT	CASSQEVADTEAFF
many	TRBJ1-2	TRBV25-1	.	TGTGCCAGCAGTCAAGGGGATGGCTACACCTTC	CASSQGDGYTF
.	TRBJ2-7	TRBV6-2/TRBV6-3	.	TGTGCCAGCAGTTGGGATTCAACCTACGAGCAGTACTTC	CASSWDSTYEQYF
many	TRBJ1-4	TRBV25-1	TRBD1	TGTGCCAGCAGTGAATCCCCGGGACAGGGAGGGGGTGAAAAACTGTTTTTT	CASSESPGQGGGEKLFF
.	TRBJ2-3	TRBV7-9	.	TGTGCCAGCAGCCCAGGACACTCGCAAGCAGATACGCAGTATTTT	CASSPGHSQADTQYF
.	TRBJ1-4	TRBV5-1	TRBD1	TGCGCCAGCAGCTTATGGGACAGGGATCGCGAAAAACTGTTTTTT	CASSLWDRDREKLFF
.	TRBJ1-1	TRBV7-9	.	TGCGCCAGCAGCTTAATACAGGGTGAAGGTGGCACTGAAGCTTTCTTT	CASSLIQGEGGTEAFF
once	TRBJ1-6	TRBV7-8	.	TGTGCCAGCAGCTTAGGGCGCTTGCGGGGGCTGAATTCACCCCTCCACTTT	CASSLGRLRGLNSPLHF
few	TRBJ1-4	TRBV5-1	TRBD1	TGCGCCAGCGGACCTACAGGGGAGGATGAAAAACTGTTTTTT	CASGPTGEDEKLFF
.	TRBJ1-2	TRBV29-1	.	TGCAGTCTAGGTGGCTCGCACGGGGGCTACACCTTC	CSLGGSHGGYTF
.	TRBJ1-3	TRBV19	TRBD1	TGTGCCAGTAGTTCCTACAGGGGAGCTGGAAACACCATATATTTT	CASSSYRGAGNTIYF
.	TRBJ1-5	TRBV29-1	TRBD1	TGCAGCGCTAGACAGGGGGGGCAGGTCAATCAGCCCCAGCATTTT	CSARQGGQVNQPQHF
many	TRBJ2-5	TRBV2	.	TGTGCCAGCAGTGACGTCAGGGGGGGAGAGACCCAGTACTTC	CASSDVRGGETQYF
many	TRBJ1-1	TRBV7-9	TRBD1	TGTGCCAGCAGCTGGGACAGTACTGAAGCTTTCTTT	CASSWDSTEAFF
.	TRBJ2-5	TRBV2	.	TGTGCCAGCAGGAACCAGGGATCCTACGAGGCCCAGTACTTC	CASRNQGSYEAQYF
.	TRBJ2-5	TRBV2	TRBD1	TGTGCCAGCATCACGGACAGGGCCTTGGAGACCCAGTGCTTC	CASITDRALETQCF
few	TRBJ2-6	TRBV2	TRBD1	TGTGCCAGCAAAGGTTATAGTGGGACAGCATACTCTGGGGCCAACGTCCTGACTTTC	CASKGYSGTAYSGANVLTF
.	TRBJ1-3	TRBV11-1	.	TGTGCCAGCAGCCAAACTAACTCTGGAAACACCATATATTTT	CASSQTNSGNTIYF
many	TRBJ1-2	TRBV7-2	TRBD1	TGTGCCAGCAGCTTAGTAGGGGGCGACTATGGCTACACCTTC	CASSLVGGDYGYTF
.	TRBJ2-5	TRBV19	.	TGTGCCAGTAGTATAGCCCCGGGACTTCAAGAGACCCAGTACTTC	CASSIAPGLQETQYF
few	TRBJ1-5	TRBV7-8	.	TGTGCCAGCAGCTACCGCAGGGAAAGCAATCAGCCCCAGCATTTT	CASSYRRESNQPQHF
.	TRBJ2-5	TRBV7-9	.	TGTGCCAGCGAAGAAGCGTTTATGGAGACCCAGTACTTC	CASEEAFMETQYF
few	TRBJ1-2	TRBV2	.	TGTGCCAGCAGCCCCTACTGGACAGTGAAAAACTATGGCTACACCTTC	CASSPYWTVKNYGYTF
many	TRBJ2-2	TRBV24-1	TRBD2	TGTGCCACCAGTGATCGAGTAGCGGGTAACACCGGGGAGCTGTTTTTT	CATSDRVAGNTGELFF
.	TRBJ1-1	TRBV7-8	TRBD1	TGTGCCAGCAGCTCTTGGCTCCTTTACAGGGGAGGGACTGAAGCTTTCTTT	CASSSWLLYRGGTEAFF
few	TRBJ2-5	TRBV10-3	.	TGTGCCAGCAGTCAGAGAAACGAGGAGACCCAGTACTTC	CASSQRNEETQYF
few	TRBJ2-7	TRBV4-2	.	TGTGCCAGCAGCCAAGACGTAGCAGCTTCCTACGAGCAGTACTTC	CASSQDVAASYEQYF
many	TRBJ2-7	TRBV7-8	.	TGTGCCAGCAGCTTAGCCCAGGGCGACGAGCAGTACTTC	CASSLAQGDEQYF
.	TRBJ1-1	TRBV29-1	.	TGCAGCGTTGACAACGGGCGGACAGTGAACACTGAAGCTTTCTTT	CSVDNGRTVNTEAFF